These 30 T cell receptor beta chains were all obtained from the same sample, sequenced in a study. Cells sorted as Tregs were CD4+, CD25+ and CD127-/low. TCRdb recomputed calls from the 5' RACE reads with MiXCR, one row per CDR3 protein. The sample yields around 9,000 distinct CDR3 sequences, around 34% seen once. Sequenced input: Tregs sorted from blood. These receptors were taken from a female donor with breast cancer.

This clonotype was found a few times. The genes are TRBV12-3 or TRBV12-4 and TRBJ2-2; the D gene could be TRBD1 or TRBD2 (7 bases each). V lost 5 bases and J 4 bases, leaving 17 bases between the germline ends. The CDR3 has 16 amino acids. CDR3 loop: CASSPSGGATTGELFF. The DNA of the CDR3 is TGTGCCAGCAGTCCCTCAGGGGGGGCCACCACCGGGGAGCTGTTTTTT.

The chain is built from TRBV20-1 and TRBJ1-1, with unresolved D. The CDR3 has 10 amino acids. V lost 7 bases, J lost 10 bases, and 13 bases lay in between. Germline V gene sequence: CDR1 DFQATT, CDR2 SNEGSKA (reference sequence). CDR3 nucleotides: TGCAGTGTTGCTGGCGGTGGAGCTTTCTTT. It codes for CSVAGGGAFF.

J is TRBJ2-3 and V is TRBV3-1; no clear D gene. CDR1 LGHDT and CDR2 YNNKEL come from the germline V gene (reference sequence). The CDR3 runs to 13 residues. Trimming left V 0 bases short and J 11 bases short, with 12 bases between. CDR3 nucleotides: TGTGCCAGCAGCCAAGAACCTGATGGCGGGCAGTATTTT. Residues: CASSQEPDGGQYF.

This clonotype appeared a few times. The rearrangement links TRBV7-2 to TRBJ1-2; 9 nucleotides agree with TRBD1. Trimming took 5 bases from V and 3 from J; bases not matched to a gene: 13. The germline V gene has CDR1 SGHTA and CDR2 FQGNSA. The CDR3 loop spans 17 amino acids. This CDR3 is CASSRDLGTGSDYGYTF. As DNA, the CDR3 is TGTGCCAGCAGCAGAGATCTCGGGACAGGGTCAGACTATGGCTACACCTTC.

The V and J genes are TRBV10-3 and TRBJ2-5; TRBD1 agrees at 9 bases. The germline gives CDR1 ENHRY, CDR2 SYGVKD. The CDR3 is 14 amino acids. With V trimmed by 7 bases and J by 5 bases, 8 bases remained unmatched. CDR3 bases: TGTGCCATCAAGCAGGACAGGGGATGGGAGACCCAGTACTTC. Protein sequence: CAIKQDRGWETQYF.

This chain links TRBV30 with TRBJ1-3, with 9 bases identical to TRBD1. The CDR3 covers 12 residues. The J segment lost 4 bases and the V segment lost 8 bases, leaving 3 bases of the junction unmatched. In germline, CDR1 is GTSNPN, CDR2 SVGIG (reference sequence). CDR3 bases: TGTGCCACAACAGGGGGCGGAAACACCATATATTTT. This encodes CATTGGGNTIYF.

The sample holds a few counts of this clonotype. The chain joins TRBV7-2 to TRBJ2-5, with a weak D call TRBD1 (5 bases). Trimming took 4 bases from V and 2 from J, leaving 11 bases between them. This CDR3 is 14 amino acids long. The germline CDR1 and CDR2 sequences are SGHTA and FQGNSA. The CDR3 DNA reads as TGTGCCAGCAGCTACTCGGCAGGGCAAGAGACCCAGTACTTC. Residues: CASSYSAGQETQYF.

In the case of this clonotype: Given a much more abundant clone one base away, this may be a read error. The rearrangement joins TRBV30 to TRBJ2-1, with D possibly being TRBD2 (5 bases). The CDR3 is 11 amino acids. Per germline, CDR1 GTSNPN and CDR2 SVGIG (reference sequence). Trimming removed 1 base at V and 12 bases at J, with 10 bases between. The CDR3 reads CAWSAAVGQFF. The CDR3 DNA reads TGTGCCTGGAGTGCAGCGGTTGGGCAGTTCTTC.

The V call is TRBV20-1, the J call TRBJ2-4; tentatively, D is TRBD2 (5 bases). The CDR3 has 11 residues. The germline V and J ends were trimmed by 5 bases and 13 bases, with 15 bases remaining between them. Germline V gene data show CDR1 as DFQATT and CDR2 as SNEGSKA (reference sequence). The CDR3 here is CSAVRSGEQYF. CDR3 nucleotide sequence: TGCAGTGCTGTCAGGTCCGGGGAACAGTACTTC.

This clonotype was detected only a few times. The chain employs TRBV2 and TRBJ1-2; D is unclear. The CDR3 loop spans 14 amino acids. Trimming left V 2 bases short and J 5 bases short, with 12 bases between. Germline V CDR1 and CDR2: SNHLY, FYNNEI. The CDR3 DNA is TGTGCCAGCAGTGAATTACAGACTCATTATGGCTACACCTTC. Residues: CASSELQTHYGYTF.

Details on this clonotype: Just one base apart from a much larger clone, this may be a read error. This rearrangement joins TRBV7-2 to TRBJ2-1, with a possible D match to TRBD1 (6 bases). The CDR3 totals 15 residues. Trimming cost V 5 bases and J 5 bases, with 16 bases left between them. Germline-derived CDR1 and CDR2 are SGHTA and FQGNSA. The CDR3 bases are TGTGCCAGCAGCCCGTCCAGGGGCGAACACAATGAGCAGTTCTTC. This sequence encodes CASSPSRGEHNEQFF.

On this clonotype itself: Just one base apart from a much larger clone, this may be a read error. Likely a read error: the CDR3 ends without its conserved phenylalanine or tryptophan. The V gene is TRBV10-3, the J gene TRBJ2-5; D is ambiguous. Trimming cost V 3 bases and J 0 bases, with 5 bases left between them. The CDR3 has 13 residues. Germline V lookup: CDR1 ENHRY, CDR2 SYGVKD. This CDR3 is CAISDGNQETQYL. CDR3 DNA: TGTGCCATCAGTGACGGTAACCAAGAGACCCAGTACCTC.

This clonotype was recorded a few times. This chain uses TRBV6-2 or TRBV6-3 with TRBJ2-1; 7 bases line up with TRBD2. The CDR3 sequence is 17 residues long. Per germline, CDR1 MNHEY and CDR2 SVGEGT. Trimming cost V 6 bases and J 8 bases; bases outside gene matches: 19. CDR3 sequence: CASSRPFLAGAAHEQFF. The CDR3 DNA reads as TGTGCCAGCAGCCGCCCGTTTCTCGCGGGAGCCGCCCATGAGCAGTTCTTC.

CDR3 in amino acids: CASSRREDNEQFF. CDR3 nucleotide sequence: TGTGCCAGTAGTAGAAGGGAGGACAATGAGCAGTTCTTC. V is TRBV19 and J is TRBJ2-1, with a tentative D call TRBD2 (6 bases). Germline assignment: CDR1 LNHDA and CDR2 SQIVND (reference sequence). Deletions cut 4 bases from V and 5 bases from J, with 9 bases between. This CDR3 is built from 13 residues.

This clonotype has a handful of counts. The chain recombines TRBV7-2 with TRBJ1-6, with 9 bases fitting TRBD1. CDR1 and CDR2 (germline): SGHTA, FQGNSA. The CDR3 sequence is 18 residues long. The J segment lost 7 bases and the V segment lost 0 bases, leaving 10 bases of the junction unmatched. CDR3 DNA sequence: TGTGCCAGCAGCTTAGCGCTCAGACAGGGGGTTTTGAATTCACCCCTCCACTTT. Its protein product is CASSLALRQGVLNSPLHF. The variable domain in full, with the rest retrieved from reference TRBV7-2 and TRBJ1-6, is GAGVSQSPSNKVTEKGKDVELRCDPISGHTALYWYRQSLGQGLEFLIYFQGNSAPDKSGLPSDRFSAERTGGSVSTLTIQRTQQEDSAVYLCASSLALRQGVLNSPLHFGNGTRLTVT.

This chain joins TRBV9 and TRBJ2-5; D uncertain. The V gene lost 4 bases and the J gene lost 2 bases, with 15 bases spanning the gap. CDR3 length: 15 residues. Germline V gene lookup returns CDR1 SGDLS and CDR2 YYNGEE. The CDR3 nucleotides are TGTGCCAGCAGCTCCCCGTTAGCAGGTCAAGAGACCCAGTACTTC. Its translation is CASSSPLAGQETQYF.

This clonotype is classed as medium-sized (0.01 to 0.1%). The V gene is TRBV20-1, the J gene TRBJ2-1, with D possibly matching TRBD2 (5 bases). Trimming removed 5 bases from V and 3 bases from J, with 14 bases in between. This CDR3 comprises 14 residues. In germline, CDR1 is DFQATT, CDR2 SNEGSKA (reference sequence). In nucleotides, the CDR3 is TGCAGTGCTCTCCCGGGGTGGGGCTACAATGAGCAGTTCTTC. Amino acid sequence: CSALPGWGYNEQFF.

By sample share, this clonotype is medium-sized. The chain employs TRBV6-2 or TRBV6-3 and TRBJ2-5; 8 positions agree with TRBD1. Germline values: CDR1 MNHEY, CDR2 SVGEGT. J was trimmed by 2 bases and V by 8 bases; bases with no gene match: 4. This CDR3 spans 13 amino acids. The CDR3 sequence: CASSGTGQETQYF. In DNA form, the CDR3 reads TGTGCCAGCTCGGGGACAGGACAAGAGACCCAGTACTTC.

With respect to this clonotype: At one of its ends the junction is not consistent with the germline gene, which may arise from a read error. The gene calls are TRBV7-9 and TRBJ1-6, with a possible D match to TRBD1 (5 bases). The CDR3 totals 15 residues. CDR1 SEHNR and CDR2 FQNEAQ come from the germline V gene (reference sequence). CDR3 DNA sequence: TGTGCCTGCAGCTTTTTGGGGGTCCTCCGATCACCCCTCCACTTT. Amino acids: CACSFLGVLRSPLHF.

This chain uses TRBV7-2 with TRBJ1-6; 9 positions agree with TRBD1. CDR1 is SGHTA and CDR2 is FQGNSA in the germline V gene. Trimming took 2 bases from V and 8 from J; bases not matched to a gene: 4. CDR3 length: 15 amino acids. The CDR3 region has the DNA TGTGCCAGCAGCTTAAAGGGGACAGGGTATTCACCCCTCCACTTT. This sequence encodes CASSLKGTGYSPLHF. The complete variable domain, with remaining parts taken from reference TRBV7-2 and TRBJ1-6, reads GAGVSQSPSNKVTEKGKDVELRCDPISGHTALYWYRQSLGQGLEFLIYFQGNSAPDKSGLPSDRFSAERTGGSVSTLTIQRTQQEDSAVYLCASSLKGTGYSPLHFGNGTRLTVT.

In the case of this clonotype: The junction and the germline gene differ at one end; a read error may be behind it. The rearrangement joins TRBV11-2 to TRBJ2-5; 8 bases align to TRBD2. Looked up from germline, CDR1 is SGHAT and CDR2 is FQNNGV. The CDR3 has 14 residues. DNA for the CDR3: TGTGCCAGCGGCTTAGAAGCGGGGGAGGAGACCCAGTACTTC. It translates to CASGLEAGEETQYF.

This rearrangement joins TRBV18 to TRBJ2-1; D may be TRBD1 or TRBD2 (6 bases each). This CDR3 comprises 18 residues. Trimming left V 3 bases short and J 0 bases short, with 18 bases between. The germline V gene encodes CDR1 KGHSH and CDR2 LQKENI. The CDR3 protein is CASSPRHGGGYSYNEQFF. The CDR3 DNA reads as TGTGCCAGCTCACCGCGTCACGGGGGCGGATACTCCTACAATGAGCAGTTCTTC.

As for this clonotype: This may come from a read error, since a much larger clone is one base off. The final CDR3 position lacks the conserved phenylalanine or tryptophan, pointing to a likely read error. The V call is TRBV20-1, the J call TRBJ2-7; D remains ambiguous. The V and J ends lost 6 bases and 0 bases respectively, with 12 bases between them. The CDR3 is made up of 13 amino acids. Germline V gene lookup returns CDR1 DFQATT and CDR2 SNEGSKA (reference sequence). The CDR3 DNA reads as TGCAGTGCCCTAGACCTGAACTCCTACGAGCAGTACTCC. Amino acids: CSALDLNSYEQYS.

By proportion, this clonotype is medium-sized. CDR3 nucleotides: TGCAGCGGGATAGCGGGGTTCACAGATACGCAGTATTTT. Encoded protein: CSGIAGFTDTQYF. The gene calls are TRBV20-1 and TRBJ2-3; TRBD2 agrees at 8 bases. The CDR3 consists of 13 residues. CDR1 and CDR2 from the germline V gene are DFQATT and SNEGSKA (reference sequence).

The CDR3 nucleotides read TGTGCCAGCAGGATATTTGGGACCGTTTCTGAAGCTTTCTTT. This codes for CASRIFGTVSEAFF. The chain couples TRBV7-2 to TRBJ1-1; tentative D call: TRBD1 (5 bases). This CDR3 has 14 residues. V shed 6 bases and J shed 6 bases, with 17 bases lying between them. Germline V lookup: CDR1 SGHTA, CDR2 FQGNSA.

This sequence joins TRBV20-1 and TRBJ2-1; perhaps TRBD1 as D (6 bases). This CDR3 has 13 amino acids. V shed 5 bases and J shed 4 bases, with 12 bases lying between them. CDR1 DFQATT and CDR2 SNEGSKA come from the germline V gene (reference sequence). The CDR3 spells CSAEGQKYNEQFF. Here the CDR3 DNA reads TGCAGTGCTGAGGGACAAAAATACAATGAGCAGTTCTTC.

This clonotype was seen more than once but under ten times. V gene TRBV5-6 combines with J gene TRBJ1-1; D is unresolved. Germline lookup yields CDR1 SGHDT and CDR2 YYEEEE. Trimming stripped 0 bases from V and 4 bases from J, with 25 bases between. CDR3 size: 19 residues. CDR3 sequence reads: CASSLARSRALRVGTEAFF. The DNA of the CDR3 is TGTGCCAGCAGCTTGGCTCGTAGTCGGGCGCTCAGAGTAGGCACTGAAGCTTTCTTT.

This clonotype was seen a few times. The gene calls are TRBV5-1 and TRBJ2-1; TRBD2 matches 7 bases. From germline, CDR1 is SGHRS and CDR2 YFSETQ. This CDR3 region has 17 residues. The J segment lost 8 bases and the V segment lost 1 base, leaving 15 bases of the junction unmatched. CDR3 loop: CASSLSSSGTIRYEQFF. The DNA for the CDR3 is TGCGCCAGCAGCTTGAGTTCGTCCGGGACTATTCGCTATGAGCAGTTCTTC.

Comments on this clonotype: A much bigger clone sits one base away, suggesting this may be a read error. V and J are TRBV7-2 and TRBJ2-3; weak D call: TRBD2 (5 bases). The V and J ends lost 3 bases and 5 bases respectively, with 9 bases between them. This CDR3 spans 13 amino acids. Germline V lookup: CDR1 SGHTA, CDR2 FQGNSA. The DNA of the CDR3 is TGTGCCAGCAGCTTTAGAGGAGGAGATACGCAGTATTTT. Its protein is CASSFRGGDTQYF.

The chain joins TRBV7-2 to TRBJ2-7, with 8 bases identical to TRBD2. The CDR3 contains 16 residues. V was pared by 1 base and J by 6 bases, with 11 bases of the junction left unmatched. CDR1 is SGHTA and CDR2 is FQGNSA in the germline V gene. DNA for the CDR3: TGTGCCAGCAGCTTAGAGACTAGCGTACATCTCCCCGAGCAGTACTTC. Its translation: CASSLETSVHLPEQYF.